The TCR beta chain described here comes from a study of immune evolution from preneoplasia to lung adenocarcinoma. About this clone: Its antigen is unidentified.

General study results and limits: Normal lung had the highest top T cell clone frequencies. Normal lung had highest clonality; later lesions appeared denser, more diverse.

Two lung cancer pathologists independently confirmed each histologic diagnosis. Method: immunoSEQ multiplex PCR; TCRdb's copy keeps in-frame clones and lacks some. Here the sample spans 7,600 or so clones, about four fifths being singletons. The sequence was collected from a person aged 60 to 80 with lung adenocarcinoma. The source material was FFPE adjacent normal lung tissue.

CDR3 sequence reads: CASSPDYRVGEQYF. CDR3 DNA: TGTGCCAGCTCACCGGATTACAGGGTAGGCGAGCAGTACTTC. This chain links TRBV18 with TRBJ2-7; weak D call: TRBD1 (6 bases). Germline loops: CDR1 KGHSH, CDR2 LQKENI. V lost 3 bases, J lost 6 bases, and 15 bases lay in between. The CDR3 loop spans 14 amino acids.